A selection of T cell receptor beta chains follows, all from one sample in a study of T cell responses to AZD1222 COVID-19 vaccine. The protocol was immunoSEQ multiplex PCR, while the TCRdb copy is restricted to in-frame clones and leaves out a portion. The data hold around 150,000 clones, with about 90% observed a single time. The input for sequencing was peripheral blood, taken on day 0 of AZD1222 vaccination. The receptors derive from an adult in good health. CDR3s include the opening cysteine and the closing phenylalanine or tryptophan. D genes are given only for firm matches. Some rows have no size entry. The others give once, few or many, or a class for an expanded clone.

J	V	size	length	D	DNA	CDR3
TRBJ2-7	TRBV6-2/TRBV6-3	.	13	.	TGTGCCAGCAGTTACCCCGGCTTTTACGAGCAGTACTTC	CASSYPGFYEQYF
TRBJ1-5	TRBV19	.	13	.	TGTGCCAGTAGTCGGGGCAGCAATCAGCCCCAGCATTTT	CASSRGSNQPQHF
TRBJ1-2	TRBV19	.	15	.	TGTGCCAGTAGTATAGCACTCTCCGGGGGCTATGGCTACACCTTC	CASSIALSGGYGYTF
TRBJ1-5	TRBV6-2/TRBV6-3	.	14	.	TGTGCCAGCAGTTACGGGGGACACAATCAGCCCCAGCATTTT	CASSYGGHNQPQHF
TRBJ1-5	TRBV19	.	15	TRBD1	TGTGCCAGTAGTTCAAGGACAGGGGGTAATCAGCCCCAGCATTTT	CASSSRTGGNQPQHF
TRBJ1-1	TRBV29-1	.	11	.	TGCAGCGTTGAAGGAACAGTTGAAGCTTTCTTT	CSVEGTVEAFF
TRBJ2-7	TRBV28	.	14	.	TGTGCCAGCAGTCCCCGACAGCTCTCCTACGAGCAGTACTTC	CASSPRQLSYEQYF
TRBJ1-1	TRBV4-2	.	14	.	TGTGCCAGCAGCCAAGTGACAGGGAACACTGAAGCTTTCTTT	CASSQVTGNTEAFF
TRBJ1-2	TRBV28	.	15	TRBD1	TGTGCCTGTGAGACAGGGGGCGCGGGTTCCTATGGCTACACCTTC	CACETGGAGSYGYTF
TRBJ2-5	TRBV9	once	13	.	TGTGCCAGCAGCGTCCGGCCCGGGGAGACCCAGTACTTC	CASSVRPGETQYF
TRBJ2-7	TRBV5-3	.	16	TRBD2	TGTGCCAGAAGCTGGGCCGGGGGCGGGGGGGCTTTCGAGCAGTACTTC	CARSWAGGGGAFEQYF
TRBJ2-7	TRBV15	.	16	.	TGTGCCACCAGCAGAGATAGGGCCAGGGGATCGGACGAGCAGTACTTC	CATSRDRARGSDEQYF
TRBJ2-1	TRBV19	.	13	TRBD2	TGTGCCAGTAGTAGCGGGGGGGCCACTGAGCAGTTCTTC	CASSSGGATEQFF
TRBJ2-7	TRBV5-4	.	14	.	TGTGCCAGCAGCGCCGAACGGCACGTGGACGAGCAGTACTTC	CASSAERHVDEQYF
TRBJ1-2	TRBV5-1	few	17	.	TGCGCCAGCAGCTTGGCAGGCCCGGACAGATTTAACTATGGCTACACCTTC	CASSLAGPDRFNYGYTF
TRBJ1-4	TRBV28	.	15	.	TGTGCCAGCAGTGGGGCCCCGGTCGAAAATGAAAAACTGTTTTTT	CASSGAPVENEKLFF
TRBJ2-2	TRBV2	few	17	.	TGTGCCAGCAGCCCAAATGTCGTTAGACTTAACACCGGGGAGCTGTTTTTT	CASSPNVVRLNTGELFF
TRBJ2-7	TRBV7-8	.	14	TRBD1	TGTGCCAGCAGCTATTCCGGGACAGGGACATCACCTGGATTC	CASSYSGTGTSPGF
TRBJ1-5	TRBV5-1	.	14	.	TGCGCCAGCAGCCCGGACGGGGGATATCAGCCCCAGCATTTT	CASSPDGGYQPQHF
TRBJ1-2	TRBV6-2/TRBV6-3	.	14	TRBD1	TGTGCCAGCAGTCACAGGGGTACTAACTATGGCTACACCTTC	CASSHRGTNYGYTF
TRBJ2-2	TRBV28	.	16	.	TGTGCCAGCAGTCGGACAGCCCCGCAGGGCACCGGGGAGCTGTTTTTT	CASSRTAPQGTGELFF
TRBJ2-3	TRBV27	.	22	TRBD2	TGTGCCAGCAGTTTCGCCGCCCCGGGGGTCAGCGGGAGGCCGAAAAGCACAGATACGCAGTATTTT	CASSFAAPGVSGRPKSTDTQYF
TRBJ2-7	TRBV27	.	15	TRBD2	TGTGCCAGCAGCCCCGGACTAGCGGGACCCTACGAGCAGTACTTC	CASSPGLAGPYEQYF
TRBJ1-1	TRBV6-5	.	15	.	TGTGCCAGCAGCTCCGAAGTGGGGCGCGGCACTGAAGCTTTCTTT	CASSSEVGRGTEAFF
TRBJ2-2	TRBV5-4	.	14	.	TGTGCCAGCAGCGTGAGGGGCGCGAGCGGGGAGCTGTTTTTT	CASSVRGASGELFF
TRBJ1-1	TRBV19	.	14	TRBD1	TGTGCCAGTAGTATTACAGGGGTGGCCACTGAAGCTTTCTTT	CASSITGVATEAFF
TRBJ2-7	TRBV28	few	14	.	TGTGCCAGCAGAGCCGGGACGGGCGCCTACGAGCAGTACTTC	CASRAGTGAYEQYF
TRBJ1-5	TRBV27	.	20	TRBD1	TGTGCCAGCAGTTTAGGGGGAAGGAGAGGGACAGGTGAGAGCAATCAGCCCCAGCATTTT	CASSLGGRRGTGESNQPQHF
TRBJ1-6	TRBV15	once	17	.	TGTGCCACCAGCAGAGGGGCACTCAGGGGCAGCGATTCACCCCTCCACTTT	CATSRGALRGSDSPLHF
TRBJ1-2	TRBV5-5	.	15	.	TGTGCCAGCAGCTTGTCGGGGGGTCCCTTCTATGGCTACACCTTC	CASSLSGGPFYGYTF
TRBJ2-2	TRBV5-5	.	14	TRBD2	TGTGCCAGCAGCTCGGGACTAGACACCGGGGAGCTGTTTTTT	CASSSGLDTGELFF
TRBJ2-1	TRBV28	.	17	TRBD2	TGTGCCAGCAGTTCGGCGGCAGCTAGCGGCACCTACAATGAGCAGTTCTTC	CASSSAAASGTYNEQFF
TRBJ2-5	TRBV5-1	.	13	.	TGCGCCAGCACCACCGGGAGCCAAGAGACCCAGTACTTC	CASTTGSQETQYF
TRBJ1-2	TRBV7-7	.	14	TRBD1	TGTGCTAGCAGCCTGGACAGGGGGCTCTATGGCTACACCTTC	CASSLDRGLYGYTF
TRBJ2-7	TRBV6-2/TRBV6-3	.	13	TRBD1	TGTGCCAGCAGTGAGGACAGGGCCCACGAGCAGTACTTC	CASSEDRAHEQYF
TRBJ2-2	TRBV11-2	.	16	TRBD1	TGTGCCAGCAGCCTTCTTACAGGGGGCTACACCGGGGAGCTGTTTTTT	CASSLLTGGYTGELFF
TRBJ2-1	TRBV5-4	.	12	.	TGTGCCAGCAGCTTGAAACGGAATGAGCAGTTCTTC	CASSLKRNEQFF
TRBJ2-7	TRBV10-2	.	12	.	TGCGCCAGCAGTGGGCCGCGCGTGGAGCAGTACTTC	CASSGPRVEQYF